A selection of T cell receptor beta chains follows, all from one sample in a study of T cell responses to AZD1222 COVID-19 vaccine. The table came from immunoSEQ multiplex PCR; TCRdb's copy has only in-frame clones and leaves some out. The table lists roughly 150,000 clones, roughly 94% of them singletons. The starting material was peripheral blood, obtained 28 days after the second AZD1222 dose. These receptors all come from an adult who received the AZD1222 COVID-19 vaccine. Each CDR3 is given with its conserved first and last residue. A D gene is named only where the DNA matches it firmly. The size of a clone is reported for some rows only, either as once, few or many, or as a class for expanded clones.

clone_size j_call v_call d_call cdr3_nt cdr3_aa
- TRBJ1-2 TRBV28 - TGTGCCAGCTCGGCCGGGACTATGCGTTACACCTTC CASSAGTMRYTF
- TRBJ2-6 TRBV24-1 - TGTGCCACCAGTCGAACGGAACCGGGGGCCAACGTCCTGACTTTC CATSRTEPGANVLTF
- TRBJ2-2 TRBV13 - TGTGCCAGCAGTTCCCTTGCCGGGGAGCTGTTTTTT CASSSLAGELFF
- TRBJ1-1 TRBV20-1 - TGCAGTGCTAGTTCCTGGGGATCGAACACTGAAGCTTTCTTT CSASSWGSNTEAFF
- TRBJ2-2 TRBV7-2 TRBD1 TGTGCCAGCAGCTTCCGCCGGGACAGGGTTGGCGGGGAGCTGTTTTTT CASSFRRDRVGGELFF
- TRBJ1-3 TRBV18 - TGTGCCAGCTCACCAGGACGCCCTGGCCTCTCTGGAAACACCATATATTTT CASSPGRPGLSGNTIYF
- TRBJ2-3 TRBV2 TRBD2 TGTGCCAGCAGGGGACTAGCGGGAGCGCATACGCAGTATTTT CASRGLAGAHTQYF
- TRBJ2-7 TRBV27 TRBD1 TGTGCCAGCAGTCTAGGGACAGAGATGTACGAGCAGTACTTC CASSLGTEMYEQYF
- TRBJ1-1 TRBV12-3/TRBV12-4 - TGTGCCAGCAGTTTTTCAAGGGGGACTGAAGCTTTCTTT CASSFSRGTEAFF
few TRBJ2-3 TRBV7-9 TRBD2 TGTGCCAGCAGTGGGGGGGCAGATACGCAGTATTTT CASSGGADTQYF
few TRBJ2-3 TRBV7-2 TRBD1 TGTGCCAGCAGCCCACCAGGGGGAACTAGCACAGATACGCAGTATTTT CASSPPGGTSTDTQYF
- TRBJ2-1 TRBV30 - TGTGCCTGGAGAACCTACAATGAGCAGTTCTTC CAWRTYNEQFF
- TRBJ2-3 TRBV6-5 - TGTGCCAGCAGTTTAACAGGAGGCCTAAGCACAGATACGCAGTATTTT CASSLTGGLSTDTQYF
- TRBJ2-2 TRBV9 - TGTGCCAGCAGCGTAGAAGGAGGGTTGGACGGGGAGCTGTTTTTT CASSVEGGLDGELFF
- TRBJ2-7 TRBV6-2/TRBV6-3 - TGTGCCAGCAGTCTTACCTACGAGCAGTACTTC CASSLTYEQYF
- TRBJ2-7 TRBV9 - TGTGCCAGCAGCGAAGAGGGGGCGGGGGAGCAGTACTTC CASSEEGAGEQYF